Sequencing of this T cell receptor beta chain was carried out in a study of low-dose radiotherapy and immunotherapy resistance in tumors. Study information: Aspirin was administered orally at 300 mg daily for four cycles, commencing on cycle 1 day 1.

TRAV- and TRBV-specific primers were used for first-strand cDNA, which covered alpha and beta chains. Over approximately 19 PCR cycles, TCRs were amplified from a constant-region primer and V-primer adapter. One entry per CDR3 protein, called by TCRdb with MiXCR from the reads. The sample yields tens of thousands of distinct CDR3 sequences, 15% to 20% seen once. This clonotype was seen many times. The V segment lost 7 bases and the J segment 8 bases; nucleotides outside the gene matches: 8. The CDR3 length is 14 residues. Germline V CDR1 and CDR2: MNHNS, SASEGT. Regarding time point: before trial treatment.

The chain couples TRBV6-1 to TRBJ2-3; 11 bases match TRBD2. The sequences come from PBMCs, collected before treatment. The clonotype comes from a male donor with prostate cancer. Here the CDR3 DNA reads TGTGCCAGCAATATAGCGGGGGGGCCGGGTACGCAGTATTTT. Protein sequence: CASNIAGGPGTQYF.